In this sample, the clone carrying this TCR beta chain turned up a few times. The CDR3 spans 16 residues. V was pared by 6 bases and J by 0 bases, with 6 bases of the junction left unmatched. This sample is drawn from a study of CD8 T cells in ankylosing spondylitis. MiXCR, run by TCRdb on the 5' RACE reads, gives a single entry per CDR3 protein. The sample consists of under 150,000 distinct CDR3 sequences, about an eighth of them appearing once. The sequenced sample was blood, either unsorted or a sorted T cell fraction (not recorded which). The chain couples TRBV12-3 or TRBV12-4 to TRBJ2-4; 9 bases line up with TRBD1. The clonotype originates from a female donor with ankylosing spondylitis or in good health (not recorded which). The CDR3: CASSLGTGIAKNIQYF. CDR3 nucleotide sequence: TGTGCCAGCAGCCTCGGGACAGGGATAGCCAAAAACATTCAGTACTTC.